These 10 T cell receptor beta chains were all obtained from the same sample, sequenced in a study of HIV-infected patients and healthy controls. Roughly three months, about 14 weeks, into antiretroviral therapy, follow-up blood was collected. No cell fractionation was done, so the repertoire covers all unsorted peripheral blood T cells. cDNA was made from approximately 500 ng RNA using alpha and beta constant primers. Using multiplexing indices, alpha and beta chain libraries were generated apart by chain-specific third strand synthesis. TCRdb re-called the 5' RACE reads through MiXCR, storing one row per CDR3 protein. The sample contains roughly 20,000 distinct CDR3 sequences, about 8.7% of which appear only once. Sequenced material: blood, taken during antiretroviral therapy. The source is an adult with HIV infection.

This clonotype appeared many times. The CDR3 region is CASSEGQTNYGYTF. In nucleotides, the CDR3 is TGTGCCAGCAGCGAGGGACAGACTAACTATGGCTACACCTTC. V usage is TRBV13 and J usage is TRBJ1-2, with 7 bases matching TRBD1. Germline CDR1 reads PRHDT; CDR2 reads FYEKMQ (reference sequence). The length of the CDR3 is 14 residues. J lost 0 bases, V lost 5 bases, and 3 bases had no gene match. The variable domain in full, completed from reference TRBV13 and TRBJ1-2, reads AAGVIQSPRHLIKEKRETATLKCYPIPRHDTVYWYQQGPGQDPQFLISFYEKMQSDKGSIPDRFSAQQFSDYHSELNMSSLELGDSALYFCASSEGQTNYGYTFGSGTRLTVV.

The CDR3, as DNA: TGTGCCAGCAGTCCCCTTAAGGGGGTCACAGATACGCAGTATTTT. Residues: CASSPLKGVTDTQYF. V and J are TRBV28 and TRBJ2-3; D possibly corresponds to TRBD1 (6 bases). The germline V gene has CDR1 MDHEN and CDR2 SYDVKM. Trimming shortened V by 5 bases and J by 2 bases, and 14 bases separated the two germline ends. The CDR3 has 15 residues.

At least ten counts were recorded for this clonotype. The chain carries TRBV5-1 and TRBJ1-1, with D unclear. The CDR3 loop spans 14 amino acids. The V and J ends lost 0 bases and 2 bases respectively, with 8 bases between them. Germline assignment: CDR1 SGHRS and CDR2 YFSETQ. The CDR3 DNA is TGCGCCAGCAGCTTGGCCCCGGCAAACACTGAAGCTTTCTTT. Its translation is CASSLAPANTEAFF.

This clonotype was recorded many times. DNA of the CDR3: TGTGCCAGCAGTTTGGTGTCCGTAGATACGCAGTATTTT. Protein: CASSLVSVDTQYF. This chain joins TRBV27 and TRBJ2-3, with D unclear. Per germline, CDR1 MNHEY and CDR2 SMNVEV (reference sequence). CDR3 length equals 13 residues. The V end was cut by 3 bases, the J end by 5 bases, with 9 bases between.

Ten or more counts support this clonotype. This chain connects TRBV7-3 to TRBJ2-7; 7 bases agree with TRBD2. CDR1 SGHTA and CDR2 FQGTGA come from the germline V gene. J lost 5 bases, V lost 4 bases, and 5 bases had no gene match. The CDR3 contains 13 residues. The CDR3 reads CASSSLAGDEQYF. Written as DNA, the CDR3 is TGTGCCAGCAGCTCCCTGGCGGGAGACGAGCAGTACTTC.

This clonotype was picked up many times. The chain employs TRBV20-1 and TRBJ2-7; 9 nucleotides align to TRBD2. Germline assignment: CDR1 DFQATT and CDR2 SNEGSKA (reference sequence). V trimming: 8 bases; J trimming: 6 bases; junction bases outside the gene matches: 11. The CDR3 has 13 residues. CDR3 amino acids: CSLAGTSTSEQYF. The CDR3 DNA follows: TGCAGTTTAGCCGGGACTAGCACCTCCGAGCAGTACTTC.

This clonotype was counted many times. This rearrangement joins TRBV23-1 to TRBJ1-1; perhaps TRBD1 as D (5 bases). TRBV23-1 is recorded as an ORF, its role being uncertain. CDR3 length: 13 amino acids. Trimming pared 4 bases from V and 4 bases from J, leaving 10 bases between. CDR3 amino acids: CASSLGASTEAFF. CDR3 coding DNA: TGCGCCAGCAGTCTAGGGGCTTCCACTGAAGCTTTCTTT.

This clonotype was recorded at least ten times. This sequence joins TRBV24-1 and TRBJ1-2; no reliable D call. Trimming pared 4 bases from V and 4 bases from J, leaving 6 bases between. The CDR3 totals 12 residues. Germline values: CDR1 KGHDR, CDR2 SFDVKD. In nucleotides, the CDR3 is TGTGCCACCAGTGACAGAACCTATGGCTACACCTTC. Translating it yields CATSDRTYGYTF.

This clonotype has at least ten counts. CDR3 loop: CSASRRGEQYF. The CDR3 nucleotides are TGCAGTGCTAGCCGTAGGGGCGAGCAGTACTTC. This chain links TRBV20-1 with TRBJ2-7; D might be TRBD1 (5 bases). Trimming removed 3 bases at V and 6 bases at J, with 9 bases between. CDR3 length: 11 amino acids. CDR1 is DFQATT and CDR2 is SNEGSKA in the germline V gene (reference sequence).

There are many counts of this clonotype. The chain employs TRBV18 and TRBJ2-3, with TRBD1 as a possible D gene (6 bases). Looked up from germline, CDR1 is KGHSH and CDR2 is LQKENI. V was trimmed by 3 bases and J by 3 bases, leaving 13 bases between them. The CDR3 spans 15 residues. This CDR3 is CASSPEGRGTDTQYF. The CDR3 region has the DNA TGTGCCAGCTCACCTGAGGGCAGGGGAACAGATACGCAGTATTTT.